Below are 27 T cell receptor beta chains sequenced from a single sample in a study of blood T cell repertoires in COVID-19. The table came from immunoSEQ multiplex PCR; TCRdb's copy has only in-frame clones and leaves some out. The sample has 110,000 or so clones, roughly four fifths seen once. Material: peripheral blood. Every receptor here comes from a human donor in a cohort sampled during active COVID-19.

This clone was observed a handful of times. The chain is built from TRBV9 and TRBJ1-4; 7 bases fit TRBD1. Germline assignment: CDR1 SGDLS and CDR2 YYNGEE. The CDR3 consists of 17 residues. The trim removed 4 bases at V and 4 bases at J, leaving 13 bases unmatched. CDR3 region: CASSRQPGQASNEKLFF. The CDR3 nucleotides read TGTGCCAGCAGCAGACAACCCGGACAGGCGAGTAATGAAAAACTGTTTTTT.

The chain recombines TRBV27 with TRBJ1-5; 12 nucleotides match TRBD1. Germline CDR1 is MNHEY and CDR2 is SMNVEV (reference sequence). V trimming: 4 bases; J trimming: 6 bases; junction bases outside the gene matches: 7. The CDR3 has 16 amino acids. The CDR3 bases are TGTGCCAGCAGTTCCTCCGGGACAGGGGGCCGTCAGCCCCAGCATTTT. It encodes CASSSSGTGGRQPQHF.

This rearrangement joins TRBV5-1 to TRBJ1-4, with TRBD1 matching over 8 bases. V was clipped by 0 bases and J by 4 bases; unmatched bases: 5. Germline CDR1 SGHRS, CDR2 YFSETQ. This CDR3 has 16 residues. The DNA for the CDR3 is TGCGCCAGCAGCTTGGGCCAGGGGGCCGATAATGAAAAACTGTTTTTT. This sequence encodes CASSLGQGADNEKLFF.

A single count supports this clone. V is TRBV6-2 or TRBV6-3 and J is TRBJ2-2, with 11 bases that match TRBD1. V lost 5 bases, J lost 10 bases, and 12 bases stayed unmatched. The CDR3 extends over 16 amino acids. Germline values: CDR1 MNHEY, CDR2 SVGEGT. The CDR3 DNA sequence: TGTGCCAGCAGTGTCGGACAGGGGGCGCGCGGTGAGGAGCTGTTTTTT. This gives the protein CASSVGQGARGEELFF.

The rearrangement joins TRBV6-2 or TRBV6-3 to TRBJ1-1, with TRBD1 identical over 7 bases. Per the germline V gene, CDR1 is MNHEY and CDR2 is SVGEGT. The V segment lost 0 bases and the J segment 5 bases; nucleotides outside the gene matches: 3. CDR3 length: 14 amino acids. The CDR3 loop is CASSYSTGRTEAFF. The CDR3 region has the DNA TGTGCCAGCAGTTACTCGACAGGGAGGACTGAAGCTTTCTTT.

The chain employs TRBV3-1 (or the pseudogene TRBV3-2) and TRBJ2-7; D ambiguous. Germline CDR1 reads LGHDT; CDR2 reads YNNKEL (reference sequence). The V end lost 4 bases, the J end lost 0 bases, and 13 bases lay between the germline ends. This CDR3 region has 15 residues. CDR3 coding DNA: TGTGCCAGCAGCCTTGGGCAGGCGAGCTCCTACGAGCAGTACTTC. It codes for CASSLGQASSYEQYF.

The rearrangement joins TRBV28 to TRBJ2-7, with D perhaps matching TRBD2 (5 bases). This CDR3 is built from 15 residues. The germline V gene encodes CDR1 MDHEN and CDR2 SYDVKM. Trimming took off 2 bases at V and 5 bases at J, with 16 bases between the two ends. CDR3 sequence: CASSLSVRGLNEQYF. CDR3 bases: TGTGCCAGCAGTTTAAGTGTTCGGGGTTTGAACGAGCAGTACTTC.

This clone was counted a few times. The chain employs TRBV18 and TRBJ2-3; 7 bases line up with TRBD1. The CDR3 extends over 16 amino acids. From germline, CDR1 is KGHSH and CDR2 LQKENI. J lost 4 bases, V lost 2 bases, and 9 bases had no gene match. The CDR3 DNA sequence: TGTGCCAGCTCACCAACAATCAAGCAGGGGGCAGATACGCAGTATTTT. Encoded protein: CASSPTIKQGADTQYF.

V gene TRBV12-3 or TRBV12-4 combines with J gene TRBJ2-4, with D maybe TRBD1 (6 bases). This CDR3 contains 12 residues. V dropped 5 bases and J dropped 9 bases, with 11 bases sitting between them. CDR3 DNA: TGTGCCAGCAGTCGGGACACTCTCATTCAGTACTTC. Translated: CASSRDTLIQYF.

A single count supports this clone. The CDR3 DNA reads TGTGCCAGCTCATCGACCCCTGGACAGGCCGAACTAGCGGGAGCAGAAGGCCATACGCAGTATTTT. Translation: CASSSTPGQAELAGAEGHTQYF. The genes are TRBV18 and TRBJ2-3; 11 nucleotides line up with TRBD2. V dropped 5 bases and J dropped 7; count of bases not matched to a gene: 29. The CDR3 has 22 residues. Germline CDR1 and CDR2: KGHSH and LQKENI.

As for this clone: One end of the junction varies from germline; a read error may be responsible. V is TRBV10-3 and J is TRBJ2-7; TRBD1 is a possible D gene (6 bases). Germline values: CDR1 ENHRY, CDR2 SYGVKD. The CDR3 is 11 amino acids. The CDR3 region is CAIREQGPASF. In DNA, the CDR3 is TGTGCCATCCGTGAACAGGGCCCAGCCTCCTTC.

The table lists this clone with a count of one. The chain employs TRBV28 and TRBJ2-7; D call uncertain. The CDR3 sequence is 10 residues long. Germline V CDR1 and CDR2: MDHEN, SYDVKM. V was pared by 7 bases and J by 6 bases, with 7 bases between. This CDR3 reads CASILLEQYF. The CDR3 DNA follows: TGTGCCAGCATCCTCCTCGAGCAGTACTTC. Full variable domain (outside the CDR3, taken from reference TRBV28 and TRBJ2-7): DVKVTQSSRYLVKRTGEKVFLECVQDMDHENMFWYRQDPGLGLRLIYFSYDVKMKEKGDIPEGYSVSREKKERFSLILESASTNQTSMYLCASILLEQYFGPGTRLTVT.

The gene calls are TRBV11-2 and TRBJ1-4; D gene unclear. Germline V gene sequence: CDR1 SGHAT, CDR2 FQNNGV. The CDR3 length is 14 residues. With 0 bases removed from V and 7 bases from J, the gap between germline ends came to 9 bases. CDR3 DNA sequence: TGTGCCAGCAGCTTAGATCCAGGCACTGAAAAACTGTTTTTT. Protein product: CASSLDPGTEKLFF.

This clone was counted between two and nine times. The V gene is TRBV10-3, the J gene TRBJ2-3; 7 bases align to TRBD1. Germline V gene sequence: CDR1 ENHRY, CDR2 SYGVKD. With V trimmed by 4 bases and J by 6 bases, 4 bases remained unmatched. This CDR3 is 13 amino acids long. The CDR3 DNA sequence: TGTGCCATCAGTGGGACAGGAACGGATACGCAGTATTTT. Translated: CAISGTGTDTQYF.

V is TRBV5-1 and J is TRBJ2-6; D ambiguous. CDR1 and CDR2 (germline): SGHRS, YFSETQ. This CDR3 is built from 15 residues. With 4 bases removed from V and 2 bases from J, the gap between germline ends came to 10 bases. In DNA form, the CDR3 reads TGCGCCAGCAGCCCGAACGAGGCTGGGGCCAACGTCCTGACTTTC. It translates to CASSPNEAGANVLTF.

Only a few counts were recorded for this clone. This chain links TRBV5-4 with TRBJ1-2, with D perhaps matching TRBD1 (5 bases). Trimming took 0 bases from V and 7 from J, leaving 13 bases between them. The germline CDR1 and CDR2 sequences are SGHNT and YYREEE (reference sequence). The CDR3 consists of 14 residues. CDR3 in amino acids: CASSLDQVRGGYTF. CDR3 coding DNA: TGTGCCAGCAGCTTGGATCAGGTTAGGGGTGGCTACACCTTC.

The CDR3 nucleotides read TGTGCCAGCAGCCCTACCCCGGACAGGGTCAATAGCAATCAGCCCCAGCATTTT. Amino acids: CASSPTPDRVNSNQPQHF. This chain links TRBV5-8 with TRBJ1-5; 8 bases match TRBD1. The CDR3 covers 18 residues. Germline CDR1 is SGHTS and CDR2 is YDEGEE. V dropped 4 bases and J dropped 0; count of bases not matched to a gene: 12. Full variable domain (outside the CDR3, taken from reference TRBV5-8 and TRBJ1-5): EAGVTQSPTHLIKTRGQQATLRCSPISGHTSVYWYQQALGLGLQFLLWYDEGEERNRGNFPPRFSGRQFPNYSSELNVNALELEDSALYLCASSPTPDRVNSNQPQHFGDGTRLSIL.

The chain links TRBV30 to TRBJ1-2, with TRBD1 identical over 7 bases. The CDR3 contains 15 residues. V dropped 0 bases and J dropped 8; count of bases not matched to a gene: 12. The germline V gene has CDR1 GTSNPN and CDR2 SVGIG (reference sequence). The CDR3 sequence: CAWSVLADRARGYTF. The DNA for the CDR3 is TGTGCCTGGAGTGTCCTCGCCGACAGGGCGCGGGGCTACACCTTC. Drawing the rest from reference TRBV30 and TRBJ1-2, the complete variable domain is SQTIHQWPATLVQPVGSPLSLECTVEGTSNPNLYWYRQAAGRGLQLLFYSVGIGQISSEVPQNLSASRPQDRQFILSSKKLLLSDSGFYLCAWSVLADRARGYTFGSGTRLTVV.

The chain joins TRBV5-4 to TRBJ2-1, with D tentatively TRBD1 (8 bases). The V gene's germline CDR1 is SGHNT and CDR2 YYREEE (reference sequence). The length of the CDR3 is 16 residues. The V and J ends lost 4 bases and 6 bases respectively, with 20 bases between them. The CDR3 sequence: CASSNQGASGANEQFF. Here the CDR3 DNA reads TGTGCCAGCAGCAACCAGGGGGCAAGCGGGGCCAATGAGCAGTTCTTC.

The CDR3 region is CAWRAGSSYEQYF. CDR3 bases: TGTGCCTGGAGAGCGGGTAGCTCCTACGAGCAGTACTTC. The chain recombines TRBV30 with TRBJ2-7; maybe TRBD2 (6 bases). The CDR3 has 13 amino acids. Trimming shortened V by 3 bases and J by 0 bases, and 9 bases separated the two germline ends. Germline V gene sequence: CDR1 GTSNPN, CDR2 SVGIG (reference sequence).

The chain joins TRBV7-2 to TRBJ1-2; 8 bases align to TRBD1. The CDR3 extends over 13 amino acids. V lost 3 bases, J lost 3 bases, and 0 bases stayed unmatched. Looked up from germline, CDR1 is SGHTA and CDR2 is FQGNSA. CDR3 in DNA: TGTGCCAGCAGCTTGGACAGGGACTATGGCTACACCTTC. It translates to CASSLDRDYGYTF.

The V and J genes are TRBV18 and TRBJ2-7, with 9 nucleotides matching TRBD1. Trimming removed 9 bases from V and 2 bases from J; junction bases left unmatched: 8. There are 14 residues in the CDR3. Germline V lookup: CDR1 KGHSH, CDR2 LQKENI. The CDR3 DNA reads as TGTGCCAGTTCCCCCGACAGGGGGACCTACGAGCAGTACTTC. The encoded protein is CASSPDRGTYEQYF.

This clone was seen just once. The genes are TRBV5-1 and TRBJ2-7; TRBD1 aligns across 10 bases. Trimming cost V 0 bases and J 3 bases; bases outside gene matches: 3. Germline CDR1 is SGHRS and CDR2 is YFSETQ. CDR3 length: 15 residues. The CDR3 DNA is TGCGCCAGCAGCTTGGCCGGGACAGGGGTCTACGAGCAGTACTTC. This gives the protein CASSLAGTGVYEQYF.

The CDR3 DNA reads TGCAGCGCGACAGTTCCCCACGAGCAGTACTTC. Encoded protein: CSATVPHEQYF. The genes are TRBV29-1 and TRBJ2-7; a weak D match, TRBD1 (5 bases). V gave up 7 bases and J gave up 5 bases, with 12 bases separating them. Germline values: CDR1 SQVTM, CDR2 ANQGSEA. The CDR3 is 11 residues long.

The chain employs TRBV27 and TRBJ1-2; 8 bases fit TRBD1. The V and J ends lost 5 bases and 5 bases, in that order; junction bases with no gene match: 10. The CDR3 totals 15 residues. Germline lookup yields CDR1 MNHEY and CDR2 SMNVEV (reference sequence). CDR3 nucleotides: TGTGCCAGCAGTCCCAGGGACAGGCCCCTTTATGGCTACACCTTC. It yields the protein CASSPRDRPLYGYTF.

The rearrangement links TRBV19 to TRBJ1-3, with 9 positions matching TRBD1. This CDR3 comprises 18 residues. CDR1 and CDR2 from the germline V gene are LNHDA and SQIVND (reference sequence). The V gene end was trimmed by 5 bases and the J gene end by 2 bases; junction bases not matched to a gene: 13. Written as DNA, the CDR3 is TGTGCCAGTAGTGGAACAGGGGGCCTATGGATTCCTGGAAACACCATATATTTT. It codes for CASSGTGGLWIPGNTIYF.

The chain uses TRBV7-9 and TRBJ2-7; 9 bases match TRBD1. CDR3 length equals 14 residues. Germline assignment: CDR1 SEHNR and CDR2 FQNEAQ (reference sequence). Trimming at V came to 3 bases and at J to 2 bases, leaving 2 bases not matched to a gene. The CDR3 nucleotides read TGTGCCAGCAGCTTCGGGACAGGGACCTACGAGCAGTACTTC. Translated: CASSFGTGTYEQYF. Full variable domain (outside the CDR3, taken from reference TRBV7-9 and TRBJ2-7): DTGVSQNPRHKITKRGQNVTFRCDPISEHNRLYWYRQTLGQGPEFLTYFQNEAQLEKSRLLSDRFSAERPKGSFSTLEIQRTEQGDSAMYLCASSFGTGTYEQYFGPGTRLTVT.